The 18 T cell receptor beta chains given below trace back to one sample, sequenced in a study of human T cells and chemical hapten exposure. Indicated time point: pre-sensitization, week 0. As to treatment: therapeutic diphenylcyclopropenone sensitization with weekly scalp DPC. TCRdb reanalysed the RACE reads using MiXCR and keeps one entry per CDR3 protein. Of approximately 370,000 distinct CDR3 sequences in the sample, approximately 5% were seen once. Material: whole blood, obtained in connection with sensitization to the hapten diphenylcyclopropenone (DPC). These receptors were obtained from a woman under 30 with alopecia areata. Some clones in this sample may be carry-over from other donors' samples.

This clonotype was seen at least ten times. The chain couples TRBV7-8 to TRBJ2-1; possibly TRBD1 for D (7 bases). The V gene lost 7 bases and the J gene lost 1 base, with 20 bases spanning the gap. The CDR3 runs 17 residues. Looked up from germline, CDR1 is SGHVS and CDR2 is FQNEAQ. The CDR3 region is CASNWGLTGRSYNEQFF. The CDR3 region has the DNA TGTGCCAGCAATTGGGGGCTGACAGGGAGGTCCTACAATGAGCAGTTCTTC. Variable domain in full (rest from reference TRBV7-8 and TRBJ2-1): GAGVSQSPRYKVAKRGQDVALRCDPISGHVSLFWYQQALGQGPEFLTYFQNEAQLDKSGLPSDRFFAERPEGSVSTLKIQRTQQEDSAVYLCASNWGLTGRSYNEQFFGPGTRLTVL.

This clonotype was counted only a few times. The gene calls are TRBV7-2 and TRBJ2-3; D gene unclear. The CDR3 covers 14 residues. Germline V gene data show CDR1 as SGHTA and CDR2 as FQGNSA. The ends were cut back, 2 bases at V and 2 bases at J, with 8 bases in the middle. The CDR3 sequence is CASSLSKNTDTQYF. Here the CDR3 DNA reads TGTGCCAGCAGCTTAAGCAAGAACACAGATACGCAGTATTTT. The variable domain in full, with the rest retrieved from reference TRBV7-2 and TRBJ2-3, is GAGVSQSPSNKVTEKGKDVELRCDPISGHTALYWYRQSLGQGLEFLIYFQGNSAPDKSGLPSDRFSAERTGGSVSTLTIQRTQQEDSAVYLCASSLSKNTDTQYFGPGTRLTVL.

This clonotype was counted a single time. The gene calls are TRBV18 and TRBJ1-1, with D perhaps TRBD1 (6 bases). The CDR3 totals 15 residues. Trimming stripped 3 bases from V and 3 bases from J, with 14 bases between. The V gene's germline CDR1 is KGHSH and CDR2 LQKENI. The chain's CDR3 is CASSPITGIDTEAFF. Here the CDR3 DNA reads TGTGCCAGCTCACCTATTACAGGGATCGACACTGAAGCTTTCTTT. The entire variable domain, with the rest obtained from reference TRBV18 and TRBJ1-1, is as follows: NAGVMQNPRHLVRRRGQEARLRCSPMKGHSHVYWYRQLPEEGLKFMVYLQKENIIDESGMPKERFSAEFPKEGPSILRIQQVVRGDSAAYFCASSPITGIDTEAFFGQGTRLTVV.

This clonotype came up a few times. The CDR3 loop is CASSYPDEQFF. The CDR3 DNA follows: TGTGCCAGCAGTTATCCCGATGAGCAGTTCTTC. This chain joins TRBV6-2 or TRBV6-3 and TRBJ2-1; D uncertain. The ends were cut back, 3 bases at V and 8 bases at J, with 5 bases in the middle. This CDR3 spans 11 amino acids. From germline, CDR1 is MNHEY and CDR2 SVGEGT.

This clonotype was seen ten or more times. V gene TRBV5-4 combines with J gene TRBJ1-3; unclear D gene. V was clipped by 3 bases and J by 0 bases, with 10 bases between them. This CDR3 contains 15 residues. Germline V lookup: CDR1 SGHNT, CDR2 YYREEE (reference sequence). CDR3 nucleotide sequence: TGTGCCAGCAGCTCGGGCCAATTCTCTGGAAACACCATATATTTT. Its translation is CASSSGQFSGNTIYF.

The rearrangement links TRBV2 to TRBJ2-3; D is uncertain. Germline CDR1 SNHLY, CDR2 FYNNEI. CDR3 length: 15 residues. Trimming took off 3 bases at V and 4 bases at J, with 14 bases between the two ends. Here the CDR3 reads CASSDVLLFSDTQYF. CDR3 sequence (DNA): TGTGCCAGCAGTGATGTGCTCCTATTCTCAGATACGCAGTATTTT.

This clonotype has at least ten counts. This chain's CDR3 is CAIRRENNSPLHF. The CDR3 bases are TGTGCCATAAGGAGAGAAAATAATTCACCCCTCCACTTT. The chain is built from TRBV10-3 and TRBJ1-6, with D unresolved. Germline CDR1 and CDR2: ENHRY and SYGVKD. The ends were cut back, 9 bases at V and 5 bases at J, with 11 bases in the middle. The CDR3 has 13 amino acids.

Ten or more counts support this clonotype. The J gene is TRBJ2-1, the V gene TRBV6-5, with no clear D. Germline lookup yields CDR1 MNHEY and CDR2 SVGAGI. V shed 10 bases and J shed 1 base, with 14 bases lying between them. CDR3 length: 14 amino acids. The CDR3 bases are TGTGCCACCACCCCAGGTGTTTCCTACAATGAGCAGTTCTTC. Protein: CATTPGVSYNEQFF.

There are many counts of this clonotype. This rearrangement joins TRBV6-2 or TRBV6-3 to TRBJ1-1, with D hard to call. Trimming took off 6 bases at V and 10 bases at J, with 24 bases between the two ends. CDR1 is MNHEY and CDR2 is SVGEGT in the germline V gene. The CDR3 runs to 15 residues. CDR3 bases: TGTGCCAGCAGACAGTTTACCGCATCAAATAGCGGAGCTTTCTTT. It yields the protein CASRQFTASNSGAFF.

This clonotype occurred many times. The gene calls are TRBV18 and TRBJ2-3; a weak D match, TRBD2 (6 bases). Trimming left V 1 base short and J 5 bases short, with 16 bases between. The CDR3 length is 16 residues. Germline lookup yields CDR1 KGHSH and CDR2 LQKENI. The CDR3 reads CASSPLARGGKDTQYF. The CDR3 coding sequence is TGTGCCAGCTCACCACTTGCAAGGGGAGGTAAAGATACGCAGTATTTT.

This clonotype was counted at least ten times. The genes are TRBV7-2 and TRBJ1-6; no reliable D call. CDR1 is SGHTA, CDR2 FQGNSA, per germline. The CDR3 has 17 residues. Trimming removed 5 bases from V and 0 bases from J, with 14 bases in between. CDR3 amino acids: CASSLRVQSSYNSPLHF. The CDR3 coding sequence is TGTGCCAGCAGCCTAAGGGTACAGAGCTCCTATAATTCACCCCTCCACTTT.

The sample holds a few counts of this clonotype. The V call is TRBV20-1, the J call TRBJ1-2, with 9 positions matching TRBD1. V dropped 5 bases and J dropped 2; count of bases not matched to a gene: 3. Germline CDR1 reads DFQATT; CDR2 reads SNEGSKA (reference sequence). CDR3 length equals 13 residues. DNA for the CDR3: TGCAGTGCTGCTACAGGGGGCAACTATGGCTACACCTTC. Translated: CSAATGGNYGYTF.

This clonotype was recorded at least ten times. This chain uses TRBV7-2 with TRBJ2-7, with 10 bases that match TRBD2. Germline V gives CDR1 SGHTA, CDR2 FQGNSA. The CDR3 covers 16 residues. With V trimmed by 4 bases and J by 2 bases, 8 bases remained unmatched. CDR3: CASSSSSGGRAYEQYF. Here the CDR3 DNA reads TGTGCCAGCAGCTCATCTAGCGGGGGCCGTGCCTACGAGCAGTACTTC.

This clonotype was counted between two and nine times. The chain recombines TRBV7-8 with TRBJ2-3; D possibly corresponds to TRBD2 (7 bases). The CDR3 has 15 residues. Trimming took 0 bases from V and 4 from J, leaving 11 bases between them. Germline V gene sequence: CDR1 SGHVS, CDR2 FQNEAQ. CDR3 bases: TGTGCCAGCAGCTTAGCGGGGGGGCCCCCAGATACGCAGTATTTT. Its translation is CASSLAGGPPDTQYF. Drawing the rest from reference TRBV7-8 and TRBJ2-3, the complete variable domain is GAGVSQSPRYKVAKRGQDVALRCDPISGHVSLFWYQQALGQGPEFLTYFQNEAQLDKSGLPSDRFFAERPEGSVSTLKIQRTQQEDSAVYLCASSLAGGPPDTQYFGPGTRLTVL.

This clonotype was picked up many times. The chain employs TRBV6-2 or TRBV6-3 and TRBJ2-1; D could derive from TRBD1 or TRBD2 (5 bases each). The V gene lost 7 bases and the J gene lost 9 bases, with 22 bases spanning the gap. Germline V lookup: CDR1 MNHEY, CDR2 SVGEGT. The CDR3 length is 15 residues. Written as DNA, the CDR3 is TGTGCCAGCACCTTAAGGGACGGATATACAACTGAGCAGTTCTTC. The encoded protein is CASTLRDGYTTEQFF.

This clonotype was detected ten times or more. The chain is built from TRBV20-1 and TRBJ2-1, with D perhaps TRBD2 (7 bases). Germline V gene data show CDR1 as DFQATT and CDR2 as SNEGSKA (reference sequence). The CDR3 is made up of 14 amino acids. The germline V and J ends were trimmed by 6 bases and 8 bases, with 20 bases remaining between them. The CDR3 DNA reads TGCAGTGCCGAGGGGGGGGCCCTGGGCGATGAGCAGTTCTTC. Encoded protein: CSAEGGALGDEQFF.

This clonotype was seen more than once but under ten times. The J gene is TRBJ2-5, the V gene TRBV2; 9 bases match TRBD1. CDR1 is SNHLY, CDR2 FYNNEI, per germline. The CDR3 runs 12 residues. The ends lost 8 bases at V and 9 bases at J; junction bases unmatched: 7. CDR3 loop: CASPGQGGAQYF. Here the CDR3 DNA reads TGTGCCAGCCCGGGACAGGGAGGCGCCCAGTACTTC. The entire variable domain, with the rest obtained from reference TRBV2 and TRBJ2-5, is as follows: EPEVTQTPSHQVTQMGQEVILRCVPISNHLYFYWYRQILGQKVEFLVSFYNNEISEKSEIFDDQFSVERPDGSNFTLKIRSTKLEDSAMYFCASPGQGGAQYFGPGTRLLVL.

The CDR3 spells CASSLRETGNTIYF. CDR3 sequence (DNA): TGTGCCAGCAGCCTCCGGGAGACAGGAAACACCATATATTTT. The chain employs TRBV3-1 and TRBJ1-3; D is ambiguous. The germline V and J ends were trimmed by 4 bases and 4 bases, with 11 bases remaining between them. CDR1 is LGHDT, CDR2 YNNKEL, per germline (reference sequence). The CDR3 runs to 14 residues.